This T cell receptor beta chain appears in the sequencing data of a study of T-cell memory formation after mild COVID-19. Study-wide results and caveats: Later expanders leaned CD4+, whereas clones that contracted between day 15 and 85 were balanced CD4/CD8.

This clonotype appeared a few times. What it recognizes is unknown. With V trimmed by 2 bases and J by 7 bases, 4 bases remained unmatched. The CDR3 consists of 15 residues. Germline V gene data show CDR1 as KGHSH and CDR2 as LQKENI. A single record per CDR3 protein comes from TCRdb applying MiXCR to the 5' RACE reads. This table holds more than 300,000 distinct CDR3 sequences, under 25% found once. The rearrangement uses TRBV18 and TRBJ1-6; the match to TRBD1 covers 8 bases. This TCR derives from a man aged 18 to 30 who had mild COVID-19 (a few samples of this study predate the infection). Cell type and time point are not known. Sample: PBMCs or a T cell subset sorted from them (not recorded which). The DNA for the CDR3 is TGTGCCAGCTCACCAATAGACAGGGGAAATTCACCCCTCCACTTT. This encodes CASSPIDRGNSPLHF.